The 29 T cell receptor beta chains below all came from one sample that was sequenced in a study of cytomegalovirus exposure and HLA in healthy donors. This PCR relied on a set of 60 Vbeta primers and 13 Jbeta primers. The assay was immunoSEQ multiplex PCR, and TCRdb's table has in-frame clones only and misses some. The sample lists some 130,000 clones; approximately 77% were seen once. Sequencing input: PBMCs. The receptors were gathered from a woman aged 40 to 49 in good health and CMV-seronegative.

The gene calls are TRBV27 and TRBJ1-2; tentatively, D is TRBD1 (5 bases). Germline CDR1 reads MNHEY; CDR2 reads SMNVEV (reference sequence). V was shortened by 3 bases and J by 4 bases, with 9 bases between the two germline ends. This CDR3 contains 13 residues. CDR3 sequence: CASSLGQGYGYTF. CDR3 nucleotides: TGTGCCAGCAGTTTGGGGCAGGGCTATGGCTACACCTTC.

This sequence joins TRBV7-9 and TRBJ1-2, with D perhaps matching TRBD1 (5 bases). This CDR3 is 14 amino acids long. CDR1 is SEHNR, CDR2 FQNEAQ, per germline (reference sequence). The V and J ends lost 1 base and 5 bases respectively, with 11 bases between them. The CDR3 DNA sequence: TGTGCCAGCAGCTTAGAGGGGCCCATGTATGGCTACACCTTC. This translates into CASSLEGPMYGYTF.

This chain joins TRBV28 and TRBJ2-1; 8 bases align to TRBD2. The CDR3 runs 13 residues. Germline assignment: CDR1 MDHEN and CDR2 SYDVKM. J lost 6 bases, V lost 7 bases, and 5 bases had no gene match. CDR3 in amino acids: CASTGGLTNEQFF. CDR3 DNA sequence: TGTGCCAGCACGGGGGGGCTTACCAATGAGCAGTTCTTC.

This clone was counted a few times. The V gene is TRBV29-1, the J gene TRBJ2-5; 7 bases agree with TRBD1. This CDR3 has 14 residues. Per the germline V gene, CDR1 is SQVTM and CDR2 is ANQGSEA. Unmatched junction bases numbered 5, after V lost 3 bases and J lost 1 base. Here the CDR3 reads CSVDQDRSQETQYF. The CDR3 bases are TGCAGCGTTGACCAGGACAGGAGCCAAGAGACCCAGTACTTC.

The V gene is TRBV4-2, the J gene TRBJ2-1, with 8 nucleotides matching TRBD2. V dropped 0 bases and J dropped 5; count of bases not matched to a gene: 6. The CDR3 has 16 amino acids. Per germline, CDR1 LGHNA and CDR2 YNFKEQ. CDR3 protein: CASSQDGRGDNNEQFF. DNA for the CDR3: TGTGCCAGCAGCCAAGATGGGCGGGGGGACAACAATGAGCAGTTCTTC.

This rearrangement joins TRBV10-1 to TRBJ2-2, with D hard to call. The V gene lost 1 base and the J gene lost 2 bases, with 8 bases spanning the gap. The V gene's germline CDR1 is WNHNN and CDR2 SYGVQD (reference sequence). The CDR3 totals 15 residues. In nucleotides, the CDR3 is TGCGCCAGCAGTGAGTTTGGCAGAAACACCGGGGAGCTGTTTTTT. This gives the protein CASSEFGRNTGELFF.

J is TRBJ2-5 and V is TRBV4-1; 15 bases line up with TRBD2. The CDR3 has 19 amino acids. Germline values: CDR1 MGHRA, CDR2 YSYEKL. V lost 0 bases, J lost 2 bases, and 7 bases stayed unmatched. CDR3 bases: TGCGCCAGCAGCCAAGATCTTGGGACTAGCGGGGGGTCACAAGAGACCCAGTACTTC. This sequence encodes CASSQDLGTSGGSQETQYF.

As DNA, the CDR3 is TGTGCCAGCAGCATGACGAACAGGCTAGCGGGGCATAATACGCAGTATTTT. Its protein product is CASSMTNRLAGHNTQYF. The V call is TRBV11-3, the J call TRBJ2-3; TRBD2 matches at 9 bases. This CDR3 has 17 amino acids. Unmatched junction bases numbered 16, after V lost 5 bases and J lost 7 bases. Germline values: CDR1 SGHNT, CDR2 YENEEA. Full variable domain (outside the CDR3, taken from reference TRBV11-3 and TRBJ2-3): EAGVVQSPRYKIIEKKQPVAFWCNPISGHNTLYWYLQNLGQGPELLIRYENEEAVDDSQLPKDRFSAERLKGVDSTLKIQPAELGDSAVYLCASSMTNRLAGHNTQYFGPGTRLTVL.

The rearrangement joins TRBV28 to TRBJ1-1; the match to TRBD1 covers 8 bases. Germline V gene sequence: CDR1 MDHEN, CDR2 SYDVKM. This CDR3 region has 14 residues. V lost 4 bases, J lost 5 bases, and 6 bases stayed unmatched. CDR3 coding DNA: TGTGCCAGCAGTTCGACAGGGGAGGGGACTGAAGCTTTCTTT. Translation gives CASSSTGEGTEAFF.

About this clone itself: The sample contains more than one DNA sequence encoding this CDR3. This chain connects TRBV4-2 to TRBJ1-2, with D unclear. The ends were cut back, 0 bases at V and 2 bases at J, with 7 bases in the middle. Germline-derived CDR1 and CDR2 are LGHNA and YNFKEQ. CDR3 length: 14 amino acids. In DNA, the CDR3 is TGTGCCAGCAGCCAAGATGAGGTGAACTATGGCTACACCTTC. Translated: CASSQDEVNYGYTF.

The chain is built from TRBV30 and TRBJ2-3, with TRBD2 identical over 7 bases. V trimming: 1 base; J trimming: 8 bases; junction bases outside the gene matches: 18. The germline gives CDR1 GTSNPN, CDR2 SVGIG (reference sequence). The length of the CDR3 is 17 residues. The CDR3 DNA follows: TGTGCCTGGAGTGGCGCGCGGACTAGAAGATCCCAGGCTACGCAGTATTTT. It translates to CAWSGARTRRSQATQYF.

The chain has TRBV4-2 and TRBJ2-7; D might be TRBD2 (5 bases). The CDR3 contains 15 residues. Germline assignment: CDR1 LGHNA and CDR2 YNFKEQ. With 1 base removed from V and 2 bases from J, the gap between germline ends came to 12 bases. The CDR3 protein is CASSQVWEITYEQYF. The CDR3 coding sequence is TGTGCCAGCAGCCAAGTTTGGGAGATAACCTACGAGCAGTACTTC.

V usage is TRBV4-3 and J usage is TRBJ2-7; 9 nucleotides align to TRBD2. The CDR3 has 14 amino acids. V lost 1 base to trimming and J lost 3 bases; unmatched junction nucleotides: 1. Looked up from germline, CDR1 is LGHNA and CDR2 is YSLEER. The CDR3 here is CASSQGLAVYEQYF. Written as DNA, the CDR3 is TGCGCCAGCAGCCAAGGACTAGCGGTCTACGAGCAGTACTTC.

The chain recombines TRBV30 with TRBJ2-7; D might be TRBD2 (5 bases). Germline V gene data show CDR1 as GTSNPN and CDR2 as SVGIG (reference sequence). With 1 base removed from V and 2 bases from J, the gap between germline ends came to 6 bases. The CDR3 totals 12 residues. CDR3 coding DNA: TGTGCCTGGAGTGGACTAACCTACGAGCAGTACTTC. Translating it yields CAWSGLTYEQYF.

The chain recombines TRBV5-1 with TRBJ1-3; D perhaps matches TRBD1 (5 bases). V was trimmed by 1 base and J by 14 bases, leaving 16 bases between them. Germline CDR1 is SGHRS and CDR2 is YFSETQ. The CDR3 is 13 residues long. CDR3 sequence (DNA): TGCGCCAGCAGCTTGTACGACAGTCTTTCACTATATTTT. It encodes CASSLYDSLSLYF.

The V call is TRBV10-3, the J call TRBJ1-5; 9 bases match TRBD1. J was trimmed by 1 base and V by 3 bases; bases with no gene match: 10. The CDR3 length is 18 residues. The germline CDR1 and CDR2 sequences are ENHRY and SYGVKD. This CDR3 is CAISDTSGTGRSNQPQHF. The CDR3 DNA sequence: TGTGCCATCAGTGACACCTCCGGGACAGGGAGGAGCAATCAGCCCCAGCATTTT.

The chain is built from TRBV6-1 and TRBJ1-4; TRBD1 aligns across 7 bases. The CDR3 runs 16 residues. V shed 3 bases, J shed 5 bases, and the junction held 9 bases outside the gene matches. Germline CDR1 and CDR2: MNHNS and SASEGT. The CDR3 nucleotides read TGTGCCAGCAGTGATCTCCCGGGGACAGCGAATGAAAAACTGTTTTTT. Translated: CASSDLPGTANEKLFF.

This clone appeared a single time. This chain uses TRBV21-1 with TRBJ2-7; the table's D call, TRBD2, has no DNA check behind it. TRBV21-1 is recorded as a pseudogene. There are 15 residues in the CDR3. The CDR3: CASSKGPGEGYEQYF. The CDR3, as DNA: TGTGCCAGCAGCAAAGGGCCGGGAGAGGGCTACGAGCAGTACTTC.

Details on this clone: Sequence at one end of the junction differs from germline and may be a read error. The V and J genes are TRBV5-6 and TRBJ2-1; D is possibly TRBD2 (5 bases). CDR3 size: 13 residues. The germline V gene encodes CDR1 SGHDT and CDR2 YYEEEE. The CDR3 DNA is TGTGCCAGCACCCTGCGGGCCGGACTCATGCCGGTCTTC. As protein: CASTLRAGLMPVF.

The rearrangement links TRBV7-9 to TRBJ2-1; 8 bases agree with TRBD2. Germline lookup yields CDR1 SEHNR and CDR2 FQNEAQ (reference sequence). V lost 4 bases and J lost 9; bases outside the gene matches: 11. This CDR3 spans 15 amino acids. The CDR3 reads CASSSWERGSVEQFF. CDR3 in DNA: TGTGCCAGCAGCTCCTGGGAGCGGGGGTCTGTTGAGCAGTTCTTC.

To note about this clone: This specimen includes other DNA sequences encoding the same CDR3. This chain links TRBV29-1 with TRBJ1-2; D is undetermined. V was shortened by 1 base and J by 5 bases, with 8 bases between the two germline ends. This CDR3 is 12 amino acids long. CDR1 and CDR2 from the germline V gene are SQVTM and ANQGSEA. The CDR3 loop is CSVEAAAYGYTF. The CDR3 nucleotides are TGCAGCGTTGAAGCGGCAGCGTATGGCTACACCTTC.

The V gene is TRBV4-1, the J gene TRBJ1-2, with 7 nucleotides matching TRBD1. This CDR3 spans 19 amino acids. Per germline, CDR1 MGHRA and CDR2 YSYEKL. The trim removed 1 base at V and 5 bases at J, leaving 19 bases unmatched. CDR3 amino acids: CASSQGLVFRDSRDYGYTF. CDR3 nucleotide sequence: TGCGCCAGCAGCCAAGGGTTGGTATTCCGGGACAGCAGGGATTATGGCTACACCTTC.

The chain employs TRBV12-5 and TRBJ1-1, with a weak D call TRBD1 (6 bases). V was shortened by 3 bases and J by 11 bases, with 13 bases between the two germline ends. The CDR3 has 12 amino acids. CDR1 and CDR2 (germline): LGHNT, FRNRAP. As DNA, the CDR3 is TGTGCTAGTGGTTTTTGGACAGATAAGGCTTTCTTT. It is translated as CASGFWTDKAFF.

The V gene is TRBV5-6, the J gene TRBJ1-1; a possible D gene is TRBD1 (6 bases). Trimming took 4 bases from V and 9 from J, leaving 25 bases between them. This CDR3 is built from 16 residues. The germline CDR1 and CDR2 sequences are SGHDT and YYEEEE. CDR3 sequence: CASSIGRGWTGDKAFF. The CDR3 DNA sequence: TGTGCCAGCAGCATCGGCCGAGGGTGGACCGGGGACAAAGCTTTCTTT.

The CDR3 is CASSGATGELFF. CDR3 sequence (DNA): TGTGCCAGCTCAGGGGCCACCGGGGAGCTGTTTTTT. The chain carries TRBV6-5 and TRBJ2-2; maybe TRBD1 (6 bases). The germline V gene has CDR1 MNHEY and CDR2 SVGAGI. This CDR3 is 12 amino acids long. Trimming took 8 bases from V and 4 from J, leaving 8 bases between them.

The chain couples TRBV28 to TRBJ1-2; a possible D gene is TRBD1 (5 bases). CDR3 size: 14 residues. The V and J ends lost 2 bases and 4 bases respectively, with 11 bases between them. The germline V gene has CDR1 MDHEN and CDR2 SYDVKM. The CDR3 is CASSLQAGRYGYTF. The CDR3 region has the DNA TGTGCCAGCAGTTTACAAGCAGGGCGCTATGGCTACACCTTC.

The J gene is TRBJ2-3, the V gene TRBV15; D gene uncertain. This CDR3 contains 13 residues. The germline V gene encodes CDR1 LNHNV and CDR2 YYDKDF (reference sequence). Between the trimmed V and J ends, which lost 6 bases and 3 bases, there was a span of 10 bases. The CDR3, as DNA: TGTGCCACCAGGCTTAGCCTGACAGATACGCAGTATTTT. This sequence encodes CATRLSLTDTQYF.

V gene TRBV27 combines with J gene TRBJ2-1; tentative D call: TRBD1 (6 bases). The V end lost 6 bases, the J end lost 8 bases, and 14 bases lay between the germline ends. The CDR3 runs to 13 residues. CDR1 MNHEY and CDR2 SMNVEV come from the germline V gene (reference sequence). DNA for the CDR3: TGTGCCAGCAGGCCACAGGGTAGTCATGAGCAGTTCTTC. This encodes CASRPQGSHEQFF.

Notes on this clone: One end of the junction fails to match germline, which may point to a read error. The chain combines TRBV27 with TRBJ1-6; no definite D call. This CDR3 has 15 amino acids. Looked up from germline, CDR1 is MNHEY and CDR2 is SMNVEV (reference sequence). The CDR3 sequence is CASSPPPGYSSPLHF. The CDR3 DNA sequence: TGTGCCAGCAGTCCCCCCCCCGGGTATAGTTCACCCCTCCACTTT.